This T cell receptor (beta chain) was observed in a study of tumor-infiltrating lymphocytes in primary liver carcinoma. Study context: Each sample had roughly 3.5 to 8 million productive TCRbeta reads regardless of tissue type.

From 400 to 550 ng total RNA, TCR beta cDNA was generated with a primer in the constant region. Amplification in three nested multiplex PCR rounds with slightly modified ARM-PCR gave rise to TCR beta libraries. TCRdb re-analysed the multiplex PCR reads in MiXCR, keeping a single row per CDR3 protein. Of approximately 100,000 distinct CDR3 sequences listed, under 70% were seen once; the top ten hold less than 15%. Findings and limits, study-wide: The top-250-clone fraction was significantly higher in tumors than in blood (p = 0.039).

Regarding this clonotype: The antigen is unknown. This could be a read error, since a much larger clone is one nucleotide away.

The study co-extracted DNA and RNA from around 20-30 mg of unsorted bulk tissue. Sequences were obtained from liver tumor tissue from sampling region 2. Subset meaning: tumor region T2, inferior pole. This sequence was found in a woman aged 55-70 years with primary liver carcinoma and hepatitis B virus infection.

CDR3: CAWSPHHGGLNEQYF. In nucleotides, the CDR3 is TGTGCCTGGAGCCCCCACCACGGGGGCCTGAACGAGCAGTACTTC. V gene TRBV30 combines with J gene TRBJ2-7; D possibly matches TRBD1 or TRBD2 (6 bases each). V lost 3 bases and J lost 5, with 20 bases in between. Germline-derived CDR1 and CDR2 are GTSNPN and SVGIG (reference sequence). The CDR3 spans 15 residues. The whole variable domain, remainder taken from reference TRBV30 and TRBJ2-7, is SQTIHQWPATLVQPVGSPLSLECTVEGTSNPNLYWYRQAAGRGLQLLFYSVGIGQISSEVPQNLSASRPQDRQFILSSKKLLLSDSGFYLCAWSPHHGGLNEQYFGPGTRLTVT.